This TCR beta chain stems from a study of a mutant IDH1 vaccine in newly diagnosed glioma. Turning to the study itself: Vaccines were first given 4-6 weeks after radiotherapy alone, or with temozolomide cycles. Before enrollment, patients got radiotherapy alone, temozolomide alone, or mostly the combination. Visit V12 was at week 35; visit V13 was at week 47.

Time point meaning: week 47, end of study. Doses comprised 300 ug of mutant IDH1 20-mer peptide each, plus topical imiquimod. Each astrocytoma in the donors was new, WHO grade 3 or 4, IDH1-mutant and ATRX-lost. Trimming stripped 7 bases from V and 3 bases from J, with 12 bases between. This CDR3 is built from 14 residues. Germline values: CDR1 SGHTA, CDR2 FQGNSA. With respect to this clone: The antigen is unknown.

Sequencing used immunoSEQ multiplex PCR; TCRdb keeps in-frame clones, though not all of them. Of about 13,000 clones listed, roughly 79% were seen once; the top ten hold roughly 4%. Sequenced here: PBMCs, sampled from a glioma patient whose treatment included an IDH1 peptide vaccine. The receptor's source is a woman aged 35 to 49 with glioma. V gene TRBV7-2 combines with J gene TRBJ2-2; D is perhaps TRBD1 (6 bases). CDR3: CASTRAGDTGELFF. DNA for the CDR3: TGTGCCAGCACCCGGGCAGGGGACACCGGGGAGCTGTTTTTT.